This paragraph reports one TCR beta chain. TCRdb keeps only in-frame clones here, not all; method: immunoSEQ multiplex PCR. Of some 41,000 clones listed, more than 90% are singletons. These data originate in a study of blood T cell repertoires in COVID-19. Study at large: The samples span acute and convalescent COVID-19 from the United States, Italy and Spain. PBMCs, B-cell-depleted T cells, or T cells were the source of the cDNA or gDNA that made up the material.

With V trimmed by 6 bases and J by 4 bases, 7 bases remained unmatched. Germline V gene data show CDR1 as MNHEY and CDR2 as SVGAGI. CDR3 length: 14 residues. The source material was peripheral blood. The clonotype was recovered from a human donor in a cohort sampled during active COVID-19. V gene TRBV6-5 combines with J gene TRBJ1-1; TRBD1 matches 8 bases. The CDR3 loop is CASRFRGPGTEAFF. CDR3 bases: TGTGCCAGCAGATTCAGGGGGCCGGGCACTGAAGCTTTCTTT.